This T cell receptor beta chain was captured in a study of blood T cell repertoires in COVID-19. Study-level information: PBMCs, B-cell-depleted T cells, or T cells provided the cDNA or gDNA that made up the material.

CDR1 is LGHDT, CDR2 YNNKEL, per germline (reference sequence). Trimming shortened V by 4 bases and J by 5 bases, and 11 bases separated the two germline ends. The CDR3 has 14 amino acids. Per the authors' pipeline: Reference gene primer amplification in the assay estimated nucleated cell counts. Produced via immunoSEQ multiplex PCR; TCRdb's table is partial and in-frame only. V and J calls and clone size are those listed in that table; D and trimming were worked out from the DNA. This repertoire shows roughly 250,000 clones, 75% to 85% found once; its top ten account for about 4.5%. The chain recombines TRBV3-1 (or the pseudogene TRBV3-2) with TRBJ2-2, with D possibly TRBD2 on 6 matching bases. This sequence was found in a woman in her 70s with acute or convalescent COVID-19. The sample was peripheral blood. As DNA, the CDR3 is TGTGCCAGCAGCCCACACGGGGGTACCGGGGAGCTGTTTTTT. It is translated as CASSPHGGTGELFF.